This T cell receptor (beta chain) was sequenced during a study of T cell responses to AZD1222 COVID-19 vaccine. As for this clone: The target antigen is unknown.

Findings and caveats of the study: At baseline, seropositivity was found in only six or seven AZD1222 recipients. As reported, nearly half of all spike-specific TCRs target variant regions that are unmutated. Every sample of the repertoires postdated the peak T cell response. CD4 TCRs covered the whole spike, strongest at regions 160-218 and 743-854.

Sequencing was performed with immunoSEQ multiplex PCR; in TCRdb, only in-frame clones are kept and a portion is missing. The data show about 110,000 clones, with roughly 90% seen just once and roughly 6.5% held by the top ten. The CDR3 loop spans 14 amino acids. Germline lookup yields CDR1 MDHEN and CDR2 SYDVKM. Trimming removed 7 bases from V and 0 bases from J, with 12 bases in between. The chain has TRBV28 and TRBJ1-1; D is possibly TRBD1 (5 bases). This receptor was taken from an adult in good health. The specimen comprised peripheral blood, sampled on day 0 of AZD1222 vaccination. The CDR3 DNA sequence: TGTGCCAGCACCGTGGGACCGATGAACACTGAAGCTTTCTTT. Translating gives CASTVGPMNTEAFF.